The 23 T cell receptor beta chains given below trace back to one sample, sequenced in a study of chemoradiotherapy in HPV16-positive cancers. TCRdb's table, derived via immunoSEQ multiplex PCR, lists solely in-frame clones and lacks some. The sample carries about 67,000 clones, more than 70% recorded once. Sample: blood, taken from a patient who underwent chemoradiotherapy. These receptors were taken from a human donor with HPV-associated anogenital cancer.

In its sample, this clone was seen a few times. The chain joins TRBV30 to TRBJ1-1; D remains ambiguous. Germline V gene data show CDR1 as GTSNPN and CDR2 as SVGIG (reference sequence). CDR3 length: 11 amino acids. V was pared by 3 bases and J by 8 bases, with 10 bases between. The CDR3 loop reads CAWRGRIEAFF. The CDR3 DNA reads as TGTGCCTGGAGGGGAAGAATCGAAGCTTTCTTT.

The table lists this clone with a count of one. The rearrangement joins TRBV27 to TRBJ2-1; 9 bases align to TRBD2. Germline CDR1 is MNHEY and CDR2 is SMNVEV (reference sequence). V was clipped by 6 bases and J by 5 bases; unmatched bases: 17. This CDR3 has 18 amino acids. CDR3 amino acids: CASRGLNIAGVGDNEQFF. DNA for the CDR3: TGTGCCAGCAGGGGACTAAATATAGCGGGAGTAGGGGACAATGAGCAGTTCTTC.

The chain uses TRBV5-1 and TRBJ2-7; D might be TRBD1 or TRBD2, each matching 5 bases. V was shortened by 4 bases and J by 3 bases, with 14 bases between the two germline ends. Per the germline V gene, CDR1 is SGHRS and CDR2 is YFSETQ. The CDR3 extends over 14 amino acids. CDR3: CASSPTGTDYEQYF. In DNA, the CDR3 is TGCGCCAGCAGCCCCACCGGGACGGACTACGAGCAGTACTTC.

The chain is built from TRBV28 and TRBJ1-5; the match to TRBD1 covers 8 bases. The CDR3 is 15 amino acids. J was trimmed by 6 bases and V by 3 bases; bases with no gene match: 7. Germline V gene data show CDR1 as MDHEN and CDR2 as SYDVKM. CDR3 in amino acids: CASSFFRGQSQPQHF. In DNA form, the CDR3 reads TGTGCCAGCAGTTTTTTCAGGGGGCAGAGTCAGCCCCAGCATTTT. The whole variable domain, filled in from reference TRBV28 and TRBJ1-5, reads DVKVTQSSRYLVKRTGEKVFLECVQDMDHENMFWYRQDPGLGLRLIYFSYDVKMKEKGDIPEGYSVSREKKERFSLILESASTNQTSMYLCASSFFRGQSQPQHFGDGTRLSIL.

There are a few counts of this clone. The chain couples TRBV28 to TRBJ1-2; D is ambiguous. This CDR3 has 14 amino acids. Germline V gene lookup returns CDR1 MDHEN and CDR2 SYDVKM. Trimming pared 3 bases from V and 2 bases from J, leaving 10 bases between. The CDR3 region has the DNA TGTGCCAGCAGTTTTGGATGGGTAAACTATGGCTACACCTTC. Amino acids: CASSFGWVNYGYTF.

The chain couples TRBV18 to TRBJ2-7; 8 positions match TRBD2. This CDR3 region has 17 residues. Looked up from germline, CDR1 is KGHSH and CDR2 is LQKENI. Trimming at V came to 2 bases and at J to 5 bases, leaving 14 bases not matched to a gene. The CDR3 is CASSPYPWTSRANEQYF. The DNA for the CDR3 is TGTGCCAGCTCACCATACCCGTGGACTAGCAGGGCAAACGAGCAGTACTTC.

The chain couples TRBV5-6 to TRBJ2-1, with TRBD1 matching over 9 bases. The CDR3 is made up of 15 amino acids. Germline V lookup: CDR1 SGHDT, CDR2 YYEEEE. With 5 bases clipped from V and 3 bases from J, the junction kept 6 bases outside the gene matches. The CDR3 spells CASSFGTGNYNEQFF. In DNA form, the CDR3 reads TGTGCCAGCAGTTTCGGGACAGGGAACTACAATGAGCAGTTCTTC.

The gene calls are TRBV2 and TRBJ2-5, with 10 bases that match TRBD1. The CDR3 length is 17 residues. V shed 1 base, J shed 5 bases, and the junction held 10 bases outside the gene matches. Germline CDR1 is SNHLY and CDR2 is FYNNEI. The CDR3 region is CASSEGSGTGVVETQYF. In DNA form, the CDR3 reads TGTGCCAGCAGTGAAGGTAGCGGGACAGGGGTGGTGGAGACCCAGTACTTC.

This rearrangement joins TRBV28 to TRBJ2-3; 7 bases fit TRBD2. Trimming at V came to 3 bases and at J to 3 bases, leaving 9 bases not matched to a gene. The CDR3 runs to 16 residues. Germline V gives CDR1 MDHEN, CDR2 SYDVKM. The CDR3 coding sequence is TGTGCCAGCAGTTTCCCGCAGACTAGCTATACAGATACGCAGTATTTT. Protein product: CASSFPQTSYTDTQYF.

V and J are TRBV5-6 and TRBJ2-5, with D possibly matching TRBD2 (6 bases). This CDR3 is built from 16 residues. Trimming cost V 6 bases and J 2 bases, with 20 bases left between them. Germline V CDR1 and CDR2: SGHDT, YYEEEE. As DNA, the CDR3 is TGTGCCAGCACCCCGCGGGGTCAACGGCGGCAAGAGACCCAGTACTTC. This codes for CASTPRGQRRQETQYF.

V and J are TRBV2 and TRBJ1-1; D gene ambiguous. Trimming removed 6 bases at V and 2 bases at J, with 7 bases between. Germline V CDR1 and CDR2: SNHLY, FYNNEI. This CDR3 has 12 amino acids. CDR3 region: CASREYNTEAFF. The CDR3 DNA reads TGTGCCAGCAGGGAATATAACACTGAAGCTTTCTTT.

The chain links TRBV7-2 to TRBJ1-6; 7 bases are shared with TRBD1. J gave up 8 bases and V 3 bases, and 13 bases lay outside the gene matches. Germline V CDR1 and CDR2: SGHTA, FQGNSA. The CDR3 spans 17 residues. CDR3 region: CASSFPPDRAAYSPLHF. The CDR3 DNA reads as TGTGCCAGCAGCTTCCCCCCCGACAGGGCTGCGTATTCACCCCTCCACTTT.

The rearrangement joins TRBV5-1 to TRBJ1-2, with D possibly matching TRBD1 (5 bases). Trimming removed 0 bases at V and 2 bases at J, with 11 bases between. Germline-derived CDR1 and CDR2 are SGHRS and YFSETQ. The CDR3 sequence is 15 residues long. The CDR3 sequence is CASSLEGGVNYGYTF. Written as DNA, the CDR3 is TGCGCCAGCAGCTTGGAAGGAGGGGTGAACTATGGCTACACCTTC.

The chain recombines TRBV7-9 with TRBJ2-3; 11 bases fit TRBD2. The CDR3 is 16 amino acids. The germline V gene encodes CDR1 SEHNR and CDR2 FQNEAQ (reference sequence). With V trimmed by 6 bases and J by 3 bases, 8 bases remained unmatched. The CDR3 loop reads CASSPGLADITDTQYF. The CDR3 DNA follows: TGTGCCAGCAGTCCGGGACTAGCGGATATTACAGATACGCAGTATTTT.

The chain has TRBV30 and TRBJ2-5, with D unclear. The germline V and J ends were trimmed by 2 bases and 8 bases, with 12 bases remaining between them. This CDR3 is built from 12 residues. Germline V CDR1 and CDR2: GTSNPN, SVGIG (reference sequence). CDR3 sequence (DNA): TGTGCCTGGAGTAATGCCCTAGGAACCCAGTACTTC. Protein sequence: CAWSNALGTQYF.

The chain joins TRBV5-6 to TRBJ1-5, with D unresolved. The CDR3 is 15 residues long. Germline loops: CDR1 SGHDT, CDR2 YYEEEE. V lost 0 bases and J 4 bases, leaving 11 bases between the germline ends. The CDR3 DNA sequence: TGTGCCAGCAGCTTGGGGATTTATGAGAATCAGCCCCAGCATTTT. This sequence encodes CASSLGIYENQPQHF. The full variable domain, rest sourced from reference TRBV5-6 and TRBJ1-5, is DAGVTQSPTHLIKTRGQQVTLRCSPKSGHDTVSWYQQALGQGPQFIFQYYEEEERQRGNFPDRFSGHQFPNYSSELNVNALLLGDSALYLCASSLGIYENQPQHFGDGTRLSIL.

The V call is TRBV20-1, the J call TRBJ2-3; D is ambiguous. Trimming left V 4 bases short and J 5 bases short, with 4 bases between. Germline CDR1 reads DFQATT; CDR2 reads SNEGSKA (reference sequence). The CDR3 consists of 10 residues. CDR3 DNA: TGCAGTGCTAAGAGAGATACGCAGTATTTT. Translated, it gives CSAKRDTQYF.

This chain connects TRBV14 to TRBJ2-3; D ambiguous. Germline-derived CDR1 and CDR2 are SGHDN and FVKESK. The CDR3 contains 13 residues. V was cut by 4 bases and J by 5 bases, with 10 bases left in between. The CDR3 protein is CASSLLDGDTQYF. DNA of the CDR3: TGTGCCAGCAGCCTCCTCGACGGAGATACGCAGTATTTT.

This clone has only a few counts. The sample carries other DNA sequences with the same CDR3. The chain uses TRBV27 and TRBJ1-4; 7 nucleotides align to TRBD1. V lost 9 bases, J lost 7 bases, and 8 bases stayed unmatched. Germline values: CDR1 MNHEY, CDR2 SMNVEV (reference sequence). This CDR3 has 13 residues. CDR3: CASSRQGREKLFF. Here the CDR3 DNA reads TGTGCCAGTTCTCGACAGGGCCGTGAAAAACTGTTTTTT. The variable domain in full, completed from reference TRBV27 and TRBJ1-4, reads EAQVTQNPRYLITVTGKKLTVTCSQNMNHEYMSWYRQDPGLGLRQIYYSMNVEVTDKGDVPEGYKVSRKEKRNFPLILESPSPNQTSLYFCASSRQGREKLFFGSGTQLSVL.

CDR3 bases: TGTGCCATCAGCCTTGGGGGACTAGCGGGAGGCCCTGGCACAGATACGCAGTATTTT. Encoded protein: CAISLGGLAGGPGTDTQYF. The J gene is TRBJ2-3, the V gene TRBV10-3; 15 nucleotides line up with TRBD2. The germline CDR1 and CDR2 sequences are ENHRY and SYGVKD. J was trimmed by 1 base and V by 6 bases; bases with no gene match: 11. This CDR3 is built from 19 residues.

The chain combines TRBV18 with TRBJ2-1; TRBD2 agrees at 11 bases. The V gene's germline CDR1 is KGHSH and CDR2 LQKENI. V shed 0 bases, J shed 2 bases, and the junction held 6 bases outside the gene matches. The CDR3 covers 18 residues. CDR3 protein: CASSPPLLAGGTYNEQFF. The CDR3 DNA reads TGTGCCAGCTCACCACCTCTTTTAGCGGGGGGGACCTACAATGAGCAGTTCTTC.

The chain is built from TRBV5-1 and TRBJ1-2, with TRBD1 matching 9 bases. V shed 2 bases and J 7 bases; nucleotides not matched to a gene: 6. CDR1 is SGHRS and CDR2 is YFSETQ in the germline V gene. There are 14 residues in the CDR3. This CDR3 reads CASSLPGQGFGYTF. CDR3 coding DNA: TGCGCCAGCAGCTTACCGGGACAGGGATTTGGCTACACCTTC.

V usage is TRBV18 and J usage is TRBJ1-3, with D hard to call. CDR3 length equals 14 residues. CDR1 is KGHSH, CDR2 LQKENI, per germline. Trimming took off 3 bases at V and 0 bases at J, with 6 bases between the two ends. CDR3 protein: CASSPGYSGNTIYF. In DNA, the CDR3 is TGTGCCAGCTCACCCGGATACTCTGGAAACACCATATATTTT.